What follows is one T cell receptor beta chain and its context. The sample has other DNA sequences that encode this CDR3 too. Data came from immunoSEQ multiplex PCR; TCRdb stores just in-frame clones and leaves some out. Altogether about 520,000 clones are present, 70% to 90% being singletons, with the ten largest covering roughly 3.1%. This record belongs to a study of blood T cell repertoires in COVID-19. Trimming pared 2 bases from V and 4 bases from J, leaving 8 bases between. Germline lookup yields CDR1 GTSNPN and CDR2 SVGIG (reference sequence). The CDR3 loop spans 12 amino acids. The rearrangement links TRBV30 to TRBJ1-2; D is undetermined. Sequenced sample: peripheral blood. The TCR was taken from a human donor in a cohort sampled during active COVID-19. CDR3 sequence (DNA): TGTGCCTGGAGTCCGGGAGGCTATGGCTACACCTTC. It yields the protein CAWSPGGYGYTF.